Presented here are 21 T cell receptor beta chains from one specimen sequenced in a study of T cells in Graves' hyperthyroidism and ophthalmopathy. Amplified TCR beta CDR3 regions came from RNA transcripts. HTBI primers were the set used in a first-round RT-PCR of the TCR CDR3. TCRdb reprocessed the multiplex PCR reads with MiXCR, giving one entry per CDR3 protein. This table holds about 270,000 distinct CDR3 sequences, 22% found once. Source material: blood. The receptors derive from a man between 25 and 39 years old with Graves' ophthalmopathy.

The sample holds many counts of this clonotype. J is TRBJ2-1 and V is TRBV24-1, with D maybe TRBD2 (6 bases). Per the germline V gene, CDR1 is KGHDR and CDR2 is SFDVKD. The CDR3 contains 14 residues. Trimming stripped 7 bases from V and 0 bases from J, with 9 bases between. CDR3 protein: CATRSGVSYNEQFF. CDR3 DNA: TGTGCCACCAGATCGGGAGTCTCCTACAATGAGCAGTTCTTC.

This clonotype was seen ten or more times. This sequence joins TRBV28 and TRBJ2-7; maybe TRBD1 (6 bases). This CDR3 is built from 14 residues. Germline CDR1 MDHEN, CDR2 SYDVKM. Trimming took 3 bases from V and 1 from J, leaving 10 bases between them. CDR3 in amino acids: CASSFSGHSYEQYF. Written as DNA, the CDR3 is TGTGCCAGCAGTTTCTCGGGACATTCCTACGAGCAGTACTTC.

The V and J genes are TRBV9 and TRBJ1-2; D uncertain. Trimming cost V 4 bases and J 14 bases, with 12 bases left between them. Per germline, CDR1 SGDLS and CDR2 YYNGEE. This CDR3 comprises 10 residues. DNA of the CDR3: TGTGCCAGCAGCCTTCTATGGCTAACCTTC. It translates to CASSLLWLTF.

This clonotype has ten or more counts. The rearrangement uses TRBV18 and TRBJ1-1; maybe TRBD1 (5 bases). Trimming took 0 bases from V and 1 from J, leaving 9 bases between them. Germline assignment: CDR1 KGHSH and CDR2 LQKENI. The CDR3 spans 15 residues. The DNA of the CDR3 is TGTGCCAGCTCACCACCGTCGGGGCCGAACACTGAAGCTTTCTTT. This encodes CASSPPSGPNTEAFF.

The chain recombines TRBV5-1 with TRBJ1-5; the D is unclear. The V and J ends lost 0 bases and 3 bases respectively, with 7 bases between them. The CDR3 is 14 residues long. Germline V gene data show CDR1 as SGHRS and CDR2 as YFSETQ. The CDR3 region has the DNA TGCGCCAGCAGCTTGGTTCCGGCCAATCAGCCCCAGCATTTT. It translates to CASSLVPANQPQHF.

The V call is TRBV20-1, the J call TRBJ2-1; TRBD1 matches at 8 bases. The CDR3 contains 12 residues. Germline V gives CDR1 DFQATT, CDR2 SNEGSKA (reference sequence). The J segment lost 9 bases and the V segment lost 5 bases, leaving 6 bases of the junction unmatched. The CDR3 loop is CSAGQGGGEQFF. CDR3 coding DNA: TGCAGTGCTGGACAGGGCGGAGGTGAGCAGTTCTTC.

This clonotype came up a few times. The chain links TRBV5-1 to TRBJ1-4, with D uncertain. There are 17 residues in the CDR3. Germline V gene data show CDR1 as SGHRS and CDR2 as YFSETQ. Trimming took off 1 base at V and 5 bases at J, with 18 bases between the two ends. This CDR3 is CASSLFSAPGGNEKLFF. The CDR3 nucleotides read TGCGCCAGCAGCTTGTTCAGCGCCCCGGGTGGGAATGAAAAACTGTTTTTT.

J is TRBJ1-5 and V is TRBV19; D not resolved. Germline CDR1 and CDR2: LNHDA and SQIVND (reference sequence). This CDR3 has 14 amino acids. The V end lost 4 bases, the J end lost 5 bases, and 12 bases lay between the germline ends. The CDR3 bases are TGTGCCAGTAGTAGGATGGAAGGTGATCAGCCCCAGCATTTT. Residues: CASSRMEGDQPQHF. Full variable domain (rest looked up from reference TRBV19 and TRBJ1-5): DGGITQSPKYLFRKEGQNVTLSCEQNLNHDAMYWYRQDPGQGLRLIYYSQIVNDFQKGDIAEGYSVSREKKESFPLTVTSAQKNPTAFYLCASSRMEGDQPQHFGDGTRLSIL.

This chain's CDR3 is CASSYHGQGQGQPQHF. CDR3 sequence (DNA): TGTGCCAGCAGTTACCATGGACAGGGCCAGGGTCAGCCCCAGCATTTT. This chain uses TRBV6-5 with TRBJ1-5; the match to TRBD1 covers 8 bases. Germline V gene sequence: CDR1 MNHEY, CDR2 SVGAGI. This CDR3 region has 16 residues. V lost 2 bases and J lost 6; bases outside the gene matches: 9.

This clonotype was detected a few times. The chain couples TRBV28 to TRBJ2-3, with D perhaps matching TRBD1 or TRBD2 (6 bases each). Deletions cut 10 bases from V and 3 bases from J, with 14 bases between. The V gene's germline CDR1 is MDHEN and CDR2 SYDVKM. The CDR3 runs to 13 residues. The CDR3 is CAISTGGTDTQYF. The CDR3 region has the DNA TGTGCCATTTCGACAGGAGGGACAGATACGCAGTATTTT.

The CDR3 is CASQGDDSCEQYF. The DNA of the CDR3 is TGTGCCAGCCAGGGCGATGACTCTTGCGAGCAGTACTTC. The gene calls are TRBV6-1 and TRBJ2-7; D may be TRBD1 (5 bases). There are 13 residues in the CDR3. V was trimmed by 8 bases and J by 6 bases, leaving 17 bases between them. Per the germline V gene, CDR1 is MNHNS and CDR2 is SASEGT.

Here the CDR3 reads CATSDTGQGSYGYTF. As DNA, the CDR3 is TGTGCCACCAGTGATACGGGACAGGGATCGTATGGCTACACCTTC. The chain carries TRBV24-1 and TRBJ1-2; 9 bases agree with TRBD1. The CDR3 contains 15 residues. Per the germline V gene, CDR1 is KGHDR and CDR2 is SFDVKD. J lost 5 bases, V lost 3 bases, and 6 bases had no gene match.

This clonotype was found many times. The rearrangement links TRBV5-1 to TRBJ1-1; the D gene is possibly TRBD1 (6 bases). V dropped 4 bases and J dropped 1 base, with 14 bases sitting between them. This CDR3 contains 15 residues. Per the germline V gene, CDR1 is SGHRS and CDR2 is YFSETQ. The CDR3: CASSGTTGPNTEAFF. The CDR3 bases are TGCGCCAGCAGCGGAACGACAGGCCCGAACACTGAAGCTTTCTTT.

This clonotype has more than one count but fewer than ten. The gene calls are TRBV6-1 and TRBJ2-4, with D possibly TRBD2 on 6 matching bases. V lost 11 bases and J lost 4, with 12 bases in between. The CDR3 covers 12 residues. Germline assignment: CDR1 MNHNS and CDR2 SASEGT. CDR3 sequence reads: CAAGSPKNIQYF. For the CDR3, the DNA is TGTGCCGCCGGGAGCCCTAAAAACATTCAGTACTTC.

The chain recombines TRBV4-2 with TRBJ2-5; D assignment may be TRBD1 or TRBD2 (5 bases each). This CDR3 contains 19 residues. CDR1 LGHNA and CDR2 YNFKEQ come from the germline V gene. Between the trimmed V and J ends, which lost 0 bases and 2 bases, there was a span of 22 bases. As DNA, the CDR3 is TGTGCCAGCAGCCAAGATGGGGGTCTGAGGGCCATGGGACAAGAGACCCAGTACTTC. Encoded protein: CASSQDGGLRAMGQETQYF.

This clonotype was seen a handful of times. The chain carries TRBV29-1 and TRBJ2-1, with 8 bases aligning to TRBD1. Germline loops: CDR1 SQVTM, CDR2 ANQGSEA. This CDR3 is built from 12 residues. The V and J ends lost 6 bases and 4 bases, in that order; junction bases with no gene match: 2. The CDR3 spells CSVQGVYNEQFF. Here the CDR3 DNA reads TGCAGCGTACAGGGGGTGTACAATGAGCAGTTCTTC.

The sample holds a few counts of this clonotype. The V call is TRBV9, the J call TRBJ1-2; D might be TRBD1 (5 bases). The CDR3 sequence is 12 residues long. CDR1 is SGDLS and CDR2 is YYNGEE in the germline V gene. Trimming took 7 bases from V and 4 from J, leaving 11 bases between them. The CDR3 protein is CASLGEIYGYTF. For the CDR3, the DNA is TGTGCCAGCCTAGGGGAGATCTATGGCTACACCTTC.

A word on this clonotype: With a much larger clone just one base away, this may be a read error. The chain joins TRBV5-6 to TRBJ2-3; 9 nucleotides align to TRBD1. V lost 4 bases to trimming and J lost 4 bases; unmatched junction nucleotides: 4. The germline V gene has CDR1 SGHDT and CDR2 YYEEEE. The CDR3 is 14 residues long. The CDR3 nucleotides are TGTGCCAGCAGCGCGGGACAGGGCGCAGATACGCAGTATTTT. Protein product: CASSAGQGADTQYF. Full variable domain (rest looked up from reference TRBV5-6 and TRBJ2-3): DAGVTQSPTHLIKTRGQQVTLRCSPKSGHDTVSWYQQALGQGPQFIFQYYEEEERQRGNFPDRFSGHQFPNYSSELNVNALLLGDSALYLCASSAGQGADTQYFGPGTRLTVL.

This clonotype was counted a few times. The chain has TRBV5-1 and TRBJ2-5; D may be TRBD1 (5 bases). The CDR3 has 15 residues. Trimming took 4 bases from V and 3 from J, leaving 16 bases between them. CDR1 and CDR2 (germline): SGHRS, YFSETQ. The CDR3: CASSAFATGKETQYF. The DNA for the CDR3 is TGCGCCAGCAGCGCATTCGCTACAGGAAAAGAGACCCAGTACTTC.

The chain combines TRBV12-3 or TRBV12-4 with TRBJ2-1; TRBD1 matches at 7 bases. CDR3 length: 14 residues. V gave up 6 bases and J gave up 6 bases; unmatched junction bases: 8. CDR3 region: CASSLRDSRNEQFF. The CDR3 nucleotides are TGTGCCAGCAGCCTACGGGACAGCCGCAATGAGCAGTTCTTC.

Turning to this clonotype: Given a much more abundant clone one base away, this may be a read error. V is TRBV2 and J is TRBJ2-7; tentatively, D is TRBD1 or TRBD2 (5 bases each). Germline V gives CDR1 SNHLY, CDR2 FYNNEI. The CDR3 consists of 12 residues. V was trimmed by 6 bases and J by 4 bases, leaving 10 bases between them. The chain's CDR3 is CASSPREYEQYF. The CDR3 bases are TGTGCCAGCAGCCCCAGGGAGTACGAGCAGTACTTC.